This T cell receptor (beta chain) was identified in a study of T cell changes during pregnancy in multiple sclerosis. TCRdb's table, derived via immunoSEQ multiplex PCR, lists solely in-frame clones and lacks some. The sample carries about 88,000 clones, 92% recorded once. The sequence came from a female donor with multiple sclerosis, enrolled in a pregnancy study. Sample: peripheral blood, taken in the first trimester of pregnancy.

CDR3 in amino acids: CTSLTTSGRDEQFF. CDR3 sequence (DNA): TGCACCAGCTTGACGACTAGCGGGAGAGATGAGCAGTTCTTC. The chain joins TRBV1 to TRBJ2-1; TRBD2 was called by the table and not checked on the DNA. TRBV1 is shown as a pseudogene. The CDR3 runs to 14 residues.